What follows is one TCR beta chain and its context. CDR3 and TCR beta VDJ profiling relied on a genomic DNA template. MiXCR was run by TCRdb on the reads, yielding one entry per CDR3 protein. The data hold 220,000 or so distinct CDR3 sequences, with 65% observed a single time. An expansion of CD8+CD57+ cells by flow cytometry had been shown in patients chosen for sequencing. The data are from a study of CD8+CD57+ T cells in acquired aplastic anemia. The V gene lost 10 bases and the J gene lost 0 bases, with 10 bases spanning the gap. The CDR3 spans 14 residues. Germline V lookup: CDR1 ENHRY, CDR2 SYGVKD.

Sample: sorted CD4+, CD8+, or CD8+CD57+ T cells (not recorded which) from PBMCs. The chain is built from TRBV10-3 and TRBJ2-6, with D unresolved. The receptor's source is a human donor with aplastic anemia. As DNA, the CDR3 is TGTGCCACCGGGTCTAGCTCTGGGGCCAACGTCCTGACTTTC. This gives the protein CATGSSSGANVLTF.